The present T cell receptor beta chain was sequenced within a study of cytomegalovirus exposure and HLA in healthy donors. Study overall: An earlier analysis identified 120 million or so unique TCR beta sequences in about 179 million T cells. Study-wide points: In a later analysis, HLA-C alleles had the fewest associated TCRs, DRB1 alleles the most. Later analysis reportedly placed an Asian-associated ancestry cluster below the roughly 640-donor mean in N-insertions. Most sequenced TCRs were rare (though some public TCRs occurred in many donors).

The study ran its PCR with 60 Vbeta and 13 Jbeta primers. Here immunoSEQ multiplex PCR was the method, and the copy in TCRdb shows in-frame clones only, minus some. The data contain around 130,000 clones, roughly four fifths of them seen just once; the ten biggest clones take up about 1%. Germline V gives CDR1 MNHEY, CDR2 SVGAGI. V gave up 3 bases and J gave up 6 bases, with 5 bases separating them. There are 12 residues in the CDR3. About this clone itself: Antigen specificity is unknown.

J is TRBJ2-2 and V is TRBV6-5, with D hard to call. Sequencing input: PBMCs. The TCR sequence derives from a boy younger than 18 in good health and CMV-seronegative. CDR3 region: CASSYIPGELFF. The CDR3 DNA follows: TGTGCCAGCAGTTATATCCCCGGGGAGCTGTTTTTT.